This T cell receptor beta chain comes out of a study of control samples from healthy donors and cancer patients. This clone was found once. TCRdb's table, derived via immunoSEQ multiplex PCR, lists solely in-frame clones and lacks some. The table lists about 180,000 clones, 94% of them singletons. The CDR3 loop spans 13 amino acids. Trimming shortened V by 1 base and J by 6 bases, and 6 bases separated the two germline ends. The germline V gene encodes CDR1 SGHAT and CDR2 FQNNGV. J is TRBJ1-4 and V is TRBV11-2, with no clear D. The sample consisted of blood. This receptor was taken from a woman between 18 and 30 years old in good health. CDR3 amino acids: CASSLGSDEKLFF. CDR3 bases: TGTGCCAGCAGCTTAGGGTCGGATGAAAAACTGTTTTTT.